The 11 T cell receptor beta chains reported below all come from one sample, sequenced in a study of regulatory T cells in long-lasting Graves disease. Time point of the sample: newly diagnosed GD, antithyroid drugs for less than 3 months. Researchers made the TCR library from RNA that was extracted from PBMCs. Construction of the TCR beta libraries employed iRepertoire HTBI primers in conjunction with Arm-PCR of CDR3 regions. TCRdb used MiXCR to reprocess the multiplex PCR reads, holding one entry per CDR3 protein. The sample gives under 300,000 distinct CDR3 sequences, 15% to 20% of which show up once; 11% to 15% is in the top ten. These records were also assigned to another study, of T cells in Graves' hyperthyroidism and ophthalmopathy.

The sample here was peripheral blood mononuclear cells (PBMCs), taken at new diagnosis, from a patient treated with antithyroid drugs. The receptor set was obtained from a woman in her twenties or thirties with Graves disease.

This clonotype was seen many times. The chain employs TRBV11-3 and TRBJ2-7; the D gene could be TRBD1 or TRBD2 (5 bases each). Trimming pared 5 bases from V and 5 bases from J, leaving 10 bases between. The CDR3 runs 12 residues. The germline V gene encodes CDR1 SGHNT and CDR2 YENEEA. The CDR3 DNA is TGTGCCAGCAGCCGGCTGGGGGACGAGCAGTACTTC. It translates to CASSRLGDEQYF.

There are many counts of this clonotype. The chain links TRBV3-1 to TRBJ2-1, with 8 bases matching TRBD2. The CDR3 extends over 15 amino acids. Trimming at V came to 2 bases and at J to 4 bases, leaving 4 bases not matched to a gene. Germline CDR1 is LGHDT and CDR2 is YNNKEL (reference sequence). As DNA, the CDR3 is TGTGCCAGCAGCCAAACCCGGGGGGGATACAATGAGCAGTTCTTC. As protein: CASSQTRGGYNEQFF.

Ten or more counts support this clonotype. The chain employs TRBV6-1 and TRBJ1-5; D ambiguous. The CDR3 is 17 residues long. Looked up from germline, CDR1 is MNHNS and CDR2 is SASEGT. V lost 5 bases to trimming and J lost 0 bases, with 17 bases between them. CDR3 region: CASSPPKYTDSNQPQHF. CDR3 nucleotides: TGTGCCAGCAGTCCACCGAAATACACAGATAGCAATCAGCCCCAGCATTTT.

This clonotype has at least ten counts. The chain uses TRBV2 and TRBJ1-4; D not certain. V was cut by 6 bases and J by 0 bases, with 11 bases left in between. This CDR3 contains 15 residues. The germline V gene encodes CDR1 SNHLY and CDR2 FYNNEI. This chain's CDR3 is CASSAEGATNEKLFF. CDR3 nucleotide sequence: TGTGCCAGCAGCGCAGAAGGAGCAACTAATGAAAAACTGTTTTTT.

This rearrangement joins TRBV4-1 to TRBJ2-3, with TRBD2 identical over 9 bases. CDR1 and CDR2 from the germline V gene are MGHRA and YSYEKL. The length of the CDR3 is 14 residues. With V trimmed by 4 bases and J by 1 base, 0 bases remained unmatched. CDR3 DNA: TGCGCCAGCAGCCCTAGCGGGGGCACAGATACGCAGTATTTT. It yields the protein CASSPSGGTDTQYF.

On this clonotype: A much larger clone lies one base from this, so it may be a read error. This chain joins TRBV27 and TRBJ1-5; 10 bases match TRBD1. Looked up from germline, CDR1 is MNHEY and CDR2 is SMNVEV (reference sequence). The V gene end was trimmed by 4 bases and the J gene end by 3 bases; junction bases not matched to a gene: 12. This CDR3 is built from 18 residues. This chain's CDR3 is CASSSTSRTGGDNQPQHF. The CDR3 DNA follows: TGTGCCAGCAGTTCAACATCACGGACAGGGGGAGACAATCAGCCCCAGCATTTT.

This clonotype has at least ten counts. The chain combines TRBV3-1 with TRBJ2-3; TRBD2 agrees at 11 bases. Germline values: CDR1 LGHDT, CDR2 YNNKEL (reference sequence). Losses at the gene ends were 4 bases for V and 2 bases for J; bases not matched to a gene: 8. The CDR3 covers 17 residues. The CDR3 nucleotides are TGTGCCAGCAGCCTCCATTCTAGCGGGGGGCTCACAGATACGCAGTATTTT. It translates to CASSLHSSGGLTDTQYF.

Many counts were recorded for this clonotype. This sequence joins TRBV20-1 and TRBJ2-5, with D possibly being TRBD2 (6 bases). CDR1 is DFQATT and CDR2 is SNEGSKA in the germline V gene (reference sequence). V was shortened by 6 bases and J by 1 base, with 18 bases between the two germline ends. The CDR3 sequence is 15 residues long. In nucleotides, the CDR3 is TGCAGTGCCCCCCCCCCCAGCGGGTTCCAAGAGACCCAGTACTTC. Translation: CSAPPPSGFQETQYF.

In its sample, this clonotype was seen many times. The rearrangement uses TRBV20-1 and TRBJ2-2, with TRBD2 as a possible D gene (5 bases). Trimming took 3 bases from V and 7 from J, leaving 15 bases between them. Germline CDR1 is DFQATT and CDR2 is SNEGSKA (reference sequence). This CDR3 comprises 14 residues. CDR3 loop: CSASDARGIGELFF. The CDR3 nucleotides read TGCAGTGCTAGTGACGCCAGAGGGATCGGGGAGCTGTTTTTT.

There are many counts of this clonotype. The CDR3 spells CSVRGQAAEPQHF. For the CDR3, the DNA is TGCAGCGTGAGGGGACAGGCCGCGGAGCCCCAGCATTTT. The chain links TRBV29-1 to TRBJ1-5, with 8 bases lining up with TRBD1. CDR1 and CDR2 (germline): SQVTM, ANQGSEA. The CDR3 is 13 residues long. V was pared by 6 bases and J by 8 bases, with 9 bases of the junction left unmatched.

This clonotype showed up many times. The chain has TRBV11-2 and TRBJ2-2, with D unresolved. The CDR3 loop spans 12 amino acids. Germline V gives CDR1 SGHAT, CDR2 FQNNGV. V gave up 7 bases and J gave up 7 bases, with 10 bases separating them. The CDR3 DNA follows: TGTGCCAGCACCCTAGGGTTCGGGGAGCTGTTTTTT. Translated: CASTLGFGELFF.